The 17 T cell receptor beta chains presented below share a single source sample, sequenced in a study of T-cell reconstitution after alpha-beta-depleted transplantation in children. Preparation of the TCRbeta library was carried out with unique molecular identifiers. Each CDR3 protein is one row after TCRdb ran MiXCR on the PCR reads. The sample gives almost 400,000 distinct CDR3 sequences, roughly 21% of which show up once; 3.8% is in the top ten. The sample here was PBMCs from the stem cell graft donor, taken from the stem cell graft. The source of these receptors is a human donor who donated a stem cell graft to a child with acute myeloid leukemia.

The chain has TRBV24-1 and TRBJ2-7, with D perhaps TRBD1 (5 bases). CDR1 is KGHDR and CDR2 is SFDVKD in the germline V gene. The CDR3 loop spans 14 amino acids. V dropped 3 bases and J dropped 3 bases, with 11 bases sitting between them. This CDR3 is CATSDPTAGYEQYF. The CDR3 DNA reads TGTGCCACCAGTGATCCGACAGCCGGCTACGAGCAGTACTTC.

In this sample, this clonotype turned up many times. V gene TRBV29-1 combines with J gene TRBJ1-2; 7 nucleotides align to TRBD1. The CDR3 has 12 amino acids. CDR1 SQVTM and CDR2 ANQGSEA come from the germline V gene. The V gene end was trimmed by 4 bases and the J gene end by 9 bases; junction bases not matched to a gene: 8. The CDR3 DNA sequence: TGCAGCGTTGGGAACCAACAGGGGAGCTACACCTTC. This sequence encodes CSVGNQQGSYTF.

Only one count was recorded for this clonotype. A junction boundary mismatches the germline segment, possibly from a read error. The chain has TRBV15 and TRBJ2-7; D unresolved. The germline V gene has CDR1 LNHNV and CDR2 YYDKDF (reference sequence). CDR3 length: 14 amino acids. The CDR3 reads CATRPTLNSCEQYF. In nucleotides, the CDR3 is TGTGCCACCAGACCTACCCTTAACTCCTGCGAGCAGTACTTC. Full variable domain (missing parts from reference TRBV15 and TRBJ2-7): DAMVIQNPRYQVTQFGKPVTLSCSQTLNHNVMYWYQQKSSQAPKLLFHYYDKDFNNEADTPDNFQSRRPNTSFCFLDIRSPGLGDTAMYLCATRPTLNSCEQYFGPGTRLTVT.

V usage is TRBV9 and J usage is TRBJ2-7; D call uncertain. CDR1 and CDR2 (germline): SGDLS, YYNGEE. CDR3 length: 14 residues. The V and J ends lost 2 bases and 0 bases respectively, with 9 bases between them. CDR3 in DNA: TGTGCCAGCAGCGTGATGGAATACTCCTACGAGCAGTACTTC. This translates into CASSVMEYSYEQYF.

The chain uses TRBV25-1 and TRBJ2-5; a weak D match, TRBD1 (6 bases). V was pared by 2 bases and J by 3 bases, with 13 bases between. The germline V gene encodes CDR1 MGHDK and CDR2 SYGVNS. This CDR3 has 15 amino acids. The CDR3 loop is CASSEPGHNKETQYF. In DNA form, the CDR3 reads TGTGCCAGCAGTGAACCGGGACACAATAAAGAGACCCAGTACTTC.

The chain uses TRBV28 and TRBJ1-1, with 9 nucleotides matching TRBD1. The germline CDR1 and CDR2 sequences are MDHEN and SYDVKM. V lost 7 bases and J lost 4; bases outside the gene matches: 7. The CDR3 consists of 14 residues. CDR3 in DNA: TGTGCCAGCACCCAGGACAGGGGCGCCACTGAAGCTTTCTTT. It is translated as CASTQDRGATEAFF. Combining the CDR3 with reference TRBV28 and TRBJ1-1 gives the whole variable domain DVKVTQSSRYLVKRTGEKVFLECVQDMDHENMFWYRQDPGLGLRLIYFSYDVKMKEKGDIPEGYSVSREKKERFSLILESASTNQTSMYLCASTQDRGATEAFFGQGTRLTVV.

In this sample, this clonotype turned up a few times. The chain recombines TRBV20-1 with TRBJ2-1; 12 nucleotides line up with TRBD2. The germline CDR1 and CDR2 sequences are DFQATT and SNEGSKA (reference sequence). The V gene end was trimmed by 6 bases and the J gene end by 10 bases; junction bases not matched to a gene: 13. The CDR3 runs to 15 residues. The CDR3 here is CSAPGASGRAWEQFF. CDR3 sequence (DNA): TGCAGTGCCCCTGGGGCTAGCGGGAGGGCCTGGGAGCAGTTCTTC.

The CDR3 DNA follows: TGTGCCAGCAGTCAACCGGGAGCCAACACTGAAGCTTTCTTT. It is translated as CASSQPGANTEAFF. V and J are TRBV28 and TRBJ1-1; no clear D gene. The CDR3 totals 14 residues. Germline values: CDR1 MDHEN, CDR2 SYDVKM. The V end was cut by 5 bases, the J end by 2 bases, with 12 bases between.

This rearrangement joins TRBV21-1 to TRBJ2-1; the table's D call TRBD1 went unverified against the DNA. TRBV21-1 constitutes a pseudogene. The CDR3 length is 14 residues. CDR3 coding DNA: TGTGCCAGGACCACAGGTGTCTCCTACAATGAGCAGTTCTTC. Translating it yields CARTTGVSYNEQFF.

In regard to this clonotype: A much bigger clone sits one base away, suggesting this may be a read error. The CDR3 here is CANSARTGRYNEQFF. CDR3 DNA: TGTGCCAACAGCGCCCGGACAGGGCGGTACAATGAGCAGTTCTTC. The chain joins TRBV15 to TRBJ2-1, with 8 bases identical to TRBD1. The CDR3 totals 15 residues. Germline values: CDR1 LNHNV, CDR2 YYDKDF (reference sequence).

This clonotype occurred a few times. V gene TRBV28 combines with J gene TRBJ2-3; D ambiguous. Germline V gene data show CDR1 as MDHEN and CDR2 as SYDVKM. CDR3 length: 15 amino acids. With 5 bases removed from V and 0 bases from J, the gap between germline ends came to 12 bases. CDR3 residues: CASSLMRGSTDTQYF. The CDR3 nucleotides read TGTGCCAGCAGTCTAATGCGAGGTAGCACAGATACGCAGTATTTT.

This clonotype has more than one count but fewer than ten. The rearrangement links TRBV5-5 to TRBJ2-1, with a possible D match to TRBD2 (5 bases). This CDR3 spans 14 amino acids. V was shortened by 3 bases and J by 8 bases, with 15 bases between the two germline ends. Germline values: CDR1 SGHKS, CDR2 YYEKEE (reference sequence). The CDR3 spells CASSWRAALDEQFF. CDR3 coding DNA: TGTGCCAGCAGCTGGCGGGCCGCCTTGGATGAGCAGTTCTTC.

This clonotype appeared a few times. The chain is built from TRBV2 and TRBJ2-1, with 9 bases fitting TRBD2. This CDR3 has 16 residues. Germline CDR1 SNHLY, CDR2 FYNNEI. V was pared by 1 base and J by 4 bases, with 5 bases of the junction left unmatched. The CDR3 DNA reads as TGTGCCAGCAGTGAAGGGGGACTAGCTGGATACAATGAGCAGTTCTTC. This encodes CASSEGGLAGYNEQFF. Using reference TRBV2 and TRBJ2-1 for the parts outside the CDR3, the full variable domain is EPEVTQTPSHQVTQMGQEVILRCVPISNHLYFYWYRQILGQKVEFLVSFYNNEISEKSEIFDDQFSVERPDGSNFTLKIRSTKLEDSAMYFCASSEGGLAGYNEQFFGPGTRLTVL.

Comments on this clonotype: The junction shows a germline mismatch at one end, possibly a read error. The chain employs TRBV5-1 and TRBJ2-7, with D maybe TRBD2 (5 bases). Per germline, CDR1 SGHRS and CDR2 YFSETQ. This CDR3 region has 14 residues. The CDR3 reads CASTLEVWDYEQYF. CDR3 sequence (DNA): TGCGCCAGCACCTTGGAGGTCTGGGACTACGAGCAGTACTTC. The whole variable domain, remainder taken from reference TRBV5-1 and TRBJ2-7, is KAGVTQTPRYLIKTRGQQVTLSCSPISGHRSVSWYQQTPGQGLQFLFEYFSETQRNKGNFPGRFSGRQFSNSRSEMNVSTLELGDSALYLCASTLEVWDYEQYFGPGTRLTVT.

This clonotype occurred many times. The rearrangement joins TRBV29-1 to TRBJ2-1, with D possibly being TRBD2 (6 bases). V was trimmed by 6 bases and J by 8 bases, leaving 20 bases between them. This CDR3 spans 14 amino acids. Germline CDR1 and CDR2: SQVTM and ANQGSEA. The CDR3 bases are TGCAGCGTCATGGGTAGTAGCGGCTGGGATGAGCAGTTCTTC. It encodes CSVMGSSGWDEQFF.

This clonotype was counted between two and nine times. The J gene is TRBJ2-7, the V gene TRBV20-1, with D perhaps TRBD1 or TRBD2 (5 bases each). V lost 5 bases to trimming and J lost 2 bases, with 19 bases between them. From germline, CDR1 is DFQATT and CDR2 SNEGSKA (reference sequence). The CDR3 contains 15 residues. CDR3 region: CSARSGALPAYEQYF. The CDR3 nucleotides read TGCAGTGCTCGGTCCGGGGCCCTACCCGCCTACGAGCAGTACTTC.

The V gene is TRBV9, the J gene TRBJ2-1, with 8 bases identical to TRBD2. Germline CDR1 reads SGDLS; CDR2 reads YYNGEE. Trimming removed 3 bases from V and 7 bases from J; junction bases left unmatched: 9. CDR3 length: 15 residues. CDR3 loop: CASSEGASGWNEQFF. DNA of the CDR3: TGTGCCAGCAGCGAAGGGGCTAGCGGGTGGAATGAGCAGTTCTTC. The whole variable domain, remainder taken from reference TRBV9 and TRBJ2-1, is DSGVTQTPKHLITATGQRVTLRCSPRSGDLSVYWYQQSLDQGLQFLIQYYNGEERAKGNILERFSAQQFPDLHSELNLSSLELGDSALYFCASSEGASGWNEQFFGPGTRLTVL.